This T cell receptor (beta chain) is drawn from a study of breast tumors, draining lymph nodes, adjacent tissues. Trimming took 5 bases from V and 1 from J, leaving 15 bases between them. The CDR3 consists of 16 residues. Germline CDR1 is SGHVS and CDR2 is FNYEAQ. Axillary draining lymph nodes of breast cancer patients supplied the node samples. TCRdb used MiXCR to reprocess the multiplex PCR reads, holding one entry per CDR3 protein. The table has approximately 280,000 distinct CDR3 sequences, 30% seen once; the top ten hold around 1.1%. This clonotype was counted many times. The V gene is TRBV7-6, the J gene TRBJ1-5; possibly TRBD1 for D (5 bases). Input material: axillary lymph node tissue. The TCR was taken from a female donor with breast cancer. Some clones in this sample may be carry-over from other donors' samples. CDR3 residues: CASSRLSGSSNQPQHF. In DNA form, the CDR3 reads TGTGCCAGCAGCCGCCTCTCAGGGAGCAGCAATCAGCCCCAGCATTTT.